This T cell receptor (beta chain) was profiled in a study of beta chain features in type 1 diabetes. Reverse transcription of all isolated RNA meant that expressed TCRB transcripts were sequenced. Sequencing produced, on average, roughly 980,000 reads for the stem cell-like memory T cell samples. Repertoires were generated with immunoSEQ multiplex PCR, while TCRdb's copy carries only in-frame clones and drops some. The table lists 35,000 to 50,000 clones, roughly 45% of them singletons. Study-level findings and limits: Patients and controls would be equally affected if PCR favored shorter templates.

On this clone itself: The target antigen is unknown.

Germline loops: CDR1 SEHNR, CDR2 FQNEAQ (reference sequence). Germline trimming cut 5 bases from V and 5 bases from J; bases unmatched to any gene: 6. CDR3 size: 14 residues. Material for sequencing was stem cell memory CD4+ T cells from blood. The rearrangement joins TRBV7-9 to TRBJ2-5, with TRBD1 matching 9 bases. This receptor was obtained from a woman aged 25-40 years in good health. The DNA for the CDR3 is TGTGCCAGCAGCAAACAGGGGGCCGGGGAGACCCAGTACTTC. Its translation is CASSKQGAGETQYF.